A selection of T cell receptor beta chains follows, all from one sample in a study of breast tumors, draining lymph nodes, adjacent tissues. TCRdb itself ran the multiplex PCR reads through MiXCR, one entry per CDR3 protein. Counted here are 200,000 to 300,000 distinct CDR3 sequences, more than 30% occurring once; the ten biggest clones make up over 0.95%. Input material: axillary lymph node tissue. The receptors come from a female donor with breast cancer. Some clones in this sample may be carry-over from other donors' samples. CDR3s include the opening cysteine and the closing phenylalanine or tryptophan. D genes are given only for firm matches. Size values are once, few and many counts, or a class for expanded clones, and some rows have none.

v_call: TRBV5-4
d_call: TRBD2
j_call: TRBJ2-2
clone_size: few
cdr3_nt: TGTGCCAGCAGTCCCGGGAGGGGGTTCACCGGGGAGCTGTTTTTT
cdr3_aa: CASSPGRGFTGELFF

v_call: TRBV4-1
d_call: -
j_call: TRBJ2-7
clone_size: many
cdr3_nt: TGCGCCAGCAGCCAAGATTGGGTAAACGCCTACGAGCAGTACTTC
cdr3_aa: CASSQDWVNAYEQYF

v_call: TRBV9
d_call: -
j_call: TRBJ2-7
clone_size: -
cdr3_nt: TGTGCCAGCAGCGTAGCTGCGGTAACCTACGAGCAGTCCTTC
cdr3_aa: CASSVAAVTYEQSF

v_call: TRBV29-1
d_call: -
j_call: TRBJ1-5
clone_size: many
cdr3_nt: TGCAGCGTTAGCCAGAGCCAATCTAATCAGCCCCAGCATTTT
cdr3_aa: CSVSQSQSNQPQHF

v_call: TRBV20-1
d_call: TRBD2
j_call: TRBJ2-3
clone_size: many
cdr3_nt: TGCAGTGCACCCCCTAGCGGGAGGGCGGATACGCAGTATTTT
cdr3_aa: CSAPPSGRADTQYF

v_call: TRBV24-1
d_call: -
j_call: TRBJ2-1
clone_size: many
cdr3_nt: TGTGCCACCAGTGATTTTCAGGCCGACAATGAGCAGTTCTTC
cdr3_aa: CATSDFQADNEQFF

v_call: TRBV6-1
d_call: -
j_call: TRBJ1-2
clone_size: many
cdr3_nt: TGTGCCAGCAGTGAATTGGGGTTCGTCAGTGGCTACACCTTC
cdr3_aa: CASSELGFVSGYTF

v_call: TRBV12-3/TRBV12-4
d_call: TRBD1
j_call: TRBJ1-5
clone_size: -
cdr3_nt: TGTGCCAGCAGTTTAAAGGGACAGGGCTGTCAGCCCCAGCATTTT
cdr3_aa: CASSLKGQGCQPQHF

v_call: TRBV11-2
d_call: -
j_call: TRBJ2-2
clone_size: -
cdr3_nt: TGTGCCAGCAGCTACGTGGCGAGGGGTGGGGAGCTGTTTTTT
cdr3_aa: CASSYVARGGELFF

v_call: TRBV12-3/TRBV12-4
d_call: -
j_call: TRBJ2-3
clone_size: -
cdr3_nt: TGTGCCAGCAGTATAGCCCCATTCACAGATACGCAGTATTTT
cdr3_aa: CASSIAPFTDTQYF

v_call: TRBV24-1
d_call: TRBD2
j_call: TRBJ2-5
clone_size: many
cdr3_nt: TGTGCCACCAGTGCCGGGACTAGCGGGTACCAAGAGACCCAGTACTTC
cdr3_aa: CATSAGTSGYQETQYF

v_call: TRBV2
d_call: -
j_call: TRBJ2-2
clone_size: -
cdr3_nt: TGTGCCAGCACTCGAGGGGGGGCGAACTATGGCTACACCGGGGAGCTGTTTTTT
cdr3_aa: CASTRGGANYGYTGELFF

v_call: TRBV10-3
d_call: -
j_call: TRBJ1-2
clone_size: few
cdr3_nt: TGTGCCATCAGTGAGGGGGACCGTGGCTACACCTTC
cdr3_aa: CAISEGDRGYTF

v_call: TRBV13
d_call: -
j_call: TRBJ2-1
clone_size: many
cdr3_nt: TGTGCCTCGAGGGGGGTTAGTCGGGGTGAGCAGTTCTTC
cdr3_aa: CASRGVSRGEQFF

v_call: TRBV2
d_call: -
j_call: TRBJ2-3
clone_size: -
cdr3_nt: TGTGCCAGCAGTGAACTTCGACAGCCGACTAGCACAGATACGCAGTATTTT
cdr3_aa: CASSELRQPTSTDTQYF

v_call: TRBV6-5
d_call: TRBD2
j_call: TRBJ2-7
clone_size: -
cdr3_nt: TGTGCCGGCAGAGCTAGCGGAACAATATCCTACGAGCAGTACTTC
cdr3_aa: CAGRASGTISYEQYF

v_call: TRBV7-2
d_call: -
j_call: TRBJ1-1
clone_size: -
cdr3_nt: TGTGCCAGCAGCTCAAAAGAAGGTTGGGGGAACACTGAAGCTTTCTTT
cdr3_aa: CASSSKEGWGNTEAFF

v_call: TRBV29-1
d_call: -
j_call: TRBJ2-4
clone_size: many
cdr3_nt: TGCAGCGTTGCCCGGGGGTTATCGAACATTCAGTACTTC
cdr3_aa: CSVARGLSNIQYF

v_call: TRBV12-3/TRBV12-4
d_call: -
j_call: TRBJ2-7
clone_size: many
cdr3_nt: TGTGCCAGCAGTTCAGTAATGGGGTCCTACGAGCAGTACTTC
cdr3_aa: CASSSVMGSYEQYF

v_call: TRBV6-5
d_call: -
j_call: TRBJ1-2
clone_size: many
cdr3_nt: TGTGCCAGCAGTCCGGTGAGCAGAAACTATGGCTACACCTTC
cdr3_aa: CASSPVSRNYGYTF

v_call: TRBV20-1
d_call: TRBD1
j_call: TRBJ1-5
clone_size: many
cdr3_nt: TGCAGTGGACAGGGAGGCAATCAGCCCCAGCATTTT
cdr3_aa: CSGQGGNQPQHF

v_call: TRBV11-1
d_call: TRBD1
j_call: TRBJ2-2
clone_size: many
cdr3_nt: TGTGCCAGCAGCCTCGGACTCGGGACGTACAGGACAGGGAACACCGGGGAGCTGTTTTTT
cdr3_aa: CASSLGLGTYRTGNTGELFF

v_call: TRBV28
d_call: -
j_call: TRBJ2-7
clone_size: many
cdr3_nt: TGTGCCAGCACGGCAGGCCACGAGCAGTACTTC
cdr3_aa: CASTAGHEQYF

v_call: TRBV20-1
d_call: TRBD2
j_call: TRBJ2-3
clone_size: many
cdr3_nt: TGCAGTGCAACACCGGGACTAGCGGAACACACAGATACGCAGTATTTT
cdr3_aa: CSATPGLAEHTDTQYF

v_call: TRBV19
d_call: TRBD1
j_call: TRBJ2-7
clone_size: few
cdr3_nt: TGTGCCAGTAGTAACCCGGGACAGGGGACCGGGGAGCAGTACTTC
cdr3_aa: CASSNPGQGTGEQYF